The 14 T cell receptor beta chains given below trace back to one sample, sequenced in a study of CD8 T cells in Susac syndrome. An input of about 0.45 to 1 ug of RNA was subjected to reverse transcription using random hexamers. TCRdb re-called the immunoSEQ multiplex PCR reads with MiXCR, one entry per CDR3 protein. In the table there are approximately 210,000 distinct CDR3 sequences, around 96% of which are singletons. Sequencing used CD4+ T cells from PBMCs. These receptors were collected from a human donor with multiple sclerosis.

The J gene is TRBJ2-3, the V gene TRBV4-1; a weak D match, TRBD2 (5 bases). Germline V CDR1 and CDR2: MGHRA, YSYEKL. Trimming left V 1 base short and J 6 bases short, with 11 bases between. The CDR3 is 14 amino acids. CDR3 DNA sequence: TGCGCCAGCAGCCAAGTCGGGGTGAGGGATACGCAGTATTTT. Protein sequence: CASSQVGVRDTQYF.

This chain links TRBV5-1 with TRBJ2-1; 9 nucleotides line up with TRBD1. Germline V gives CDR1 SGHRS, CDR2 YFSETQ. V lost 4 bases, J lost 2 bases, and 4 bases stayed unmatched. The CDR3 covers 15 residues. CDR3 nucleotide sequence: TGCGCCAGCAGCCCAGGGACAGGGACCTACAATGAGCAGTTCTTC. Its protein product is CASSPGTGTYNEQFF.

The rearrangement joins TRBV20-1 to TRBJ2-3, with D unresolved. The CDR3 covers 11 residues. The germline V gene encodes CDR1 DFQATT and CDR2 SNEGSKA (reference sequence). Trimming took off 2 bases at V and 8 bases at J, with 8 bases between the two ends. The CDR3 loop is CSARLPPTQYF. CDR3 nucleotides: TGCAGTGCTAGATTGCCCCCTACGCAGTATTTT.

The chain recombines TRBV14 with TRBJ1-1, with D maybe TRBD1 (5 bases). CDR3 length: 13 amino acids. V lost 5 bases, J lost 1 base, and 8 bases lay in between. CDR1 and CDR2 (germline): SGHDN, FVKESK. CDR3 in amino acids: CASSTGPNTEAFF. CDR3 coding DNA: TGTGCCAGCAGCACGGGACCGAACACTGAAGCTTTCTTT.

CDR3 in DNA: TGCGCCAGCAGCCAAAATGTGGGGGTGAACACTGAAGCTTTCTTT. It codes for CASSQNVGVNTEAFF. The chain uses TRBV5-1 and TRBJ1-1; D is possibly TRBD1 (5 bases). Germline V gene data show CDR1 as SGHRS and CDR2 as YFSETQ. Trimming removed 4 bases from V and 0 bases from J, with 13 bases in between. The CDR3 is 15 amino acids.

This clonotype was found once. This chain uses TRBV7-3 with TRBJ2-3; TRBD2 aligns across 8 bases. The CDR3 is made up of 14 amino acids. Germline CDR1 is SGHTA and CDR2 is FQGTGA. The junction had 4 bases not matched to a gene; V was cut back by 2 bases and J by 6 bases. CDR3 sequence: CASSLAGGMDTQYF. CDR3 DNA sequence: TGTGCCAGCAGCTTAGCGGGAGGTATGGATACGCAGTATTTT.

DNA for the CDR3: TGTGCCAGCAGTTCATTGCTCCGGGGGGGCCTCGAGACCCAGTACTTC. Its protein product is CASSSLLRGGLETQYF. The V call is TRBV6-5, the J call TRBJ2-5, with TRBD2 identical over 8 bases. The CDR3 covers 16 residues. Germline values: CDR1 MNHEY, CDR2 SVGAGI. V lost 4 bases and J lost 5; bases outside the gene matches: 12.

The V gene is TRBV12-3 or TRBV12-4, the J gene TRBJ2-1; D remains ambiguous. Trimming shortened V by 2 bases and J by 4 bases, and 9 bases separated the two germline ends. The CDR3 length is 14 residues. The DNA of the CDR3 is TGTGCCAGCAGTTTATCGGCGGAGTACAATGAGCAGTTCTTC. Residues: CASSLSAEYNEQFF.

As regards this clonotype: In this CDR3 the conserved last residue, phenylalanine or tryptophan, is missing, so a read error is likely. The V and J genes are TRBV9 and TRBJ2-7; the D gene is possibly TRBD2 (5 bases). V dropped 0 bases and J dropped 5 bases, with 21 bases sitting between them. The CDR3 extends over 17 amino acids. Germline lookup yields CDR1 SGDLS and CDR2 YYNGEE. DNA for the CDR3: TGTGCCAGCAGCGTAGGAGCCGGGGTAGGTCGGTCGCACGAGCAGTACTTG. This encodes CASSVGAGVGRSHEQYL.

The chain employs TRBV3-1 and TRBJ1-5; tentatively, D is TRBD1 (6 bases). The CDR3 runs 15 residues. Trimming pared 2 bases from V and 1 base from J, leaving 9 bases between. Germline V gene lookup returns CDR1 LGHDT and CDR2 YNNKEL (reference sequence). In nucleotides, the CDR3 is TGTGCCAGCAGCCAACGCGGACAGAGCAATCAGCCCCAGCATTTT. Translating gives CASSQRGQSNQPQHF.

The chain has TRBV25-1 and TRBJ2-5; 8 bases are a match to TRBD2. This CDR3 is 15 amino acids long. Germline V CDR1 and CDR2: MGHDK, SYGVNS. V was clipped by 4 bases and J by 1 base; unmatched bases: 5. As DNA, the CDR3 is TGTGCCAGCAGTGCCCTAGCGGGCCCCCAAGAGACCCAGTACTTC. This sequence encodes CASSALAGPQETQYF. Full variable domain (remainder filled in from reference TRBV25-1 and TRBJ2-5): EADIYQTPRYLVIGTGKKITLECSQTMGHDKMYWYQQDPGMELHLIHYSYGVNSTEKGDLSSESTVSRIRTEHFPLTLESARPSHTSQYLCASSALAGPQETQYFGPGTRLLVL.

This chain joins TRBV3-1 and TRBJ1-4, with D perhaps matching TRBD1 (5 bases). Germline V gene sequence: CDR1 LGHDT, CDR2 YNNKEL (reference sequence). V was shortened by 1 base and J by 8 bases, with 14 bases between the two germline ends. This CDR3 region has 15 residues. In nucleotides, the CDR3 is TGTGCCAGCAGCCAAGTTCAAGGGGCTTGGGAAAAACTGTTTTTT. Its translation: CASSQVQGAWEKLFF.

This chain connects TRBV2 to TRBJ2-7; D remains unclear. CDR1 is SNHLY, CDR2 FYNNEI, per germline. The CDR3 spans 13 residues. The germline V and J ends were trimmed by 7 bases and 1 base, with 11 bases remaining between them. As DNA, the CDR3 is TGTGCCAGCACGGTTCTTTTATCCTACGAGCAGTACTTC. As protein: CASTVLLSYEQYF.

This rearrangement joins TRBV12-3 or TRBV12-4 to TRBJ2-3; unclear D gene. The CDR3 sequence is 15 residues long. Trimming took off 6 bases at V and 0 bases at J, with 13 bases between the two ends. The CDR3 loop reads CASRTQVASTDTQYF. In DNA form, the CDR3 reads TGTGCCAGCAGAACCCAGGTGGCTAGCACAGATACGCAGTATTTT.